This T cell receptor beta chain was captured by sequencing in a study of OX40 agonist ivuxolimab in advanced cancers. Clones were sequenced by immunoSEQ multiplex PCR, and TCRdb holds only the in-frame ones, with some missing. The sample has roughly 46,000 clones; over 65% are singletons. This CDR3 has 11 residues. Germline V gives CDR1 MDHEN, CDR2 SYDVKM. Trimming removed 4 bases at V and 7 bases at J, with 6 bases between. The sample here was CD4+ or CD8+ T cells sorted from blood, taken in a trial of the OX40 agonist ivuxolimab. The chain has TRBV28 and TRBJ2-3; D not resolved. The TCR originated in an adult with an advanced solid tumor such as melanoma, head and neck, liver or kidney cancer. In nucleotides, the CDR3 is TGTGCCAGCAGTTGGGGAAATACGCAGTATTTT. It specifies CASSWGNTQYF.